This T cell receptor beta chain was identified during a study of early T cells in non-severe SARS-CoV-2 infection. The germline gives CDR1 GTSNPN, CDR2 SVGIG (reference sequence). The CDR3 has 13 residues. Turning to this clonotype: One end of the junction varies from germline; a read error may be responsible.

In the library, individual cDNA molecules carried attached unique molecular identifiers. TCRdb processed the 5' RACE reads anew with MiXCR; each CDR3 protein has one entry. Counted here are about 90,000 distinct CDR3 sequences, roughly 14% occurring once; the ten biggest clones make up more than 6.5%. The sample consisted of whole blood. The chain uses TRBV30 and TRBJ1-5; no definite D call. The sequence was obtained from an adult who was a healthcare worker with PCR-confirmed SARS-CoV-2 infection or an uninfected control (not recorded which). This CDR3 reads CVWTNGGNQPQHF. The CDR3, as DNA: TGTGTCTGGACCAACGGGGGCAATCAGCCCCAGCATTTT.